This paragraph covers one T cell receptor (beta chain) sequence. This clone occurred once. No antigen is known for it. Base qualities are not recorded, but no much larger clone differs from it by a single base. The record originates from a study of T cell responses to AZD1222 COVID-19 vaccine (dated by TCRdb to 2020 to 2023). For context, the study as a whole: AZD1222 recipients whose second dose came at about 4 weeks and those whose second dose came at about 12 weeks were combined into one group, since spike-specific TCR depth and breadth did not differ between the two schedules. Trial participants were enrolled by age into subgroups of 18-55, 56-69 and 70-plus years, and about 150, 27 and 61 TCR-sequenced participants, respectively, were included in these subgroups. TCR sequencing was performed for 230 to 250 trial participants, of whom 200 to 210 were given two doses of AZD1222 and around 26 were given two doses of MenACWY control vaccine.

The CDR3 regions of human TCRbeta chains were analyzed by immunosequencing. The authors' analysis ran thus. TCRs in the repertoires were matched against a reference library of SARS-CoV-2-specific TCRs that had been generated with the MIRA antigen-specificity platform. Breadth was defined as the fraction of unique TCRs that were SARS-CoV-2-associated, and depth was defined as the fraction of total T cells that were SARS-CoV-2-associated. Using the MIRA data, every spike-specific TCR was mapped to the spike region that the TCR reacted to and assigned to either a CD4 or a CD8 class. Log10-transformed breadth and depth values were compared by one-way ANOVA with Sidak's multiple comparisons tests. TCRdb took over this immuneACCESS table, retaining in-frame rearrangements with V and J assigned. Such tables are incomplete; in checked studies, under half of the missing clones stem from an unresolved V gene, and the remainder is unexplained. The D gene and trimming were derived from the DNA, and the V and J assignments and clone size from that table. Counted in this sample were under 150,000 clones; 85% to 95% of them appeared once. Jointly, the top ten make up 4.5% to 5.5% of the sample.

In light of the paper, this sample's time point label describes: baseline before first vaccination. The vaccinee samples were drawn from two UK trials, COV001 and COV002, one of which was a single-blind randomized controlled phase 2/3 trial testing AZD1222 (ChAdOx1 nCoV-19) in healthy adults. Trial participant PBMC samples were collected at day 0 and day 28 after the second dose for TCRbeta chain sequencing. Ends trimmed: V by 3 bases, J by 5 bases; bases unmatched to a gene: 9. CDR1 and CDR2 (SGHNT, YYREEE) derive from the germline V gene (reference sequence). The CDR3 contains 17 residues, cysteine and phenylalanine counted. Of all the DNA, just the CDR3 is kept, 51 bases in frame from base 1. Study-wide findings and limitations: CD4 TCRs associated with the vaccine covered the entire spike protein, and the dominant responses were in regions 160-218 and 743-854. After two AZD1222 doses, both the breadth and the depth of spike-specific TCRs were significantly higher than at day 0 and than in MenACWY recipients. No day 14 peak-response samples were available, so repertoires were characterized only after the peak T cell response. Only a handful of AZD1222 recipients were SARS-CoV-2 seropositive at baseline, limiting conclusions about previously exposed vaccinees. Reportedly, close to half of the unique spike-specific TCRs recognized epitopes lying outside the regions that are mutated in the B.1.351 and B.1.1.7 variants. Participants were mostly white British and included more females than males, and it was suggested by the authors that clonal diversity may have been underestimated. In the small 56-69-year group, the increase in depth fell short of significance, most likely because of low power.

The source was peripheral blood, collected on day 0 of AZD1222 vaccination. The sequence came from an adult in good health. The rearranged segments are TRBV5-4 and TRBJ2-5, with 14 middle bases fitting TRBD2. The bases are TGTGCCAGCAGCTCTGGACTAGCGGGGGGAAGCCGGGAGACCCAGTACTTC. It encodes CASSSGLAGGSRETQYF.